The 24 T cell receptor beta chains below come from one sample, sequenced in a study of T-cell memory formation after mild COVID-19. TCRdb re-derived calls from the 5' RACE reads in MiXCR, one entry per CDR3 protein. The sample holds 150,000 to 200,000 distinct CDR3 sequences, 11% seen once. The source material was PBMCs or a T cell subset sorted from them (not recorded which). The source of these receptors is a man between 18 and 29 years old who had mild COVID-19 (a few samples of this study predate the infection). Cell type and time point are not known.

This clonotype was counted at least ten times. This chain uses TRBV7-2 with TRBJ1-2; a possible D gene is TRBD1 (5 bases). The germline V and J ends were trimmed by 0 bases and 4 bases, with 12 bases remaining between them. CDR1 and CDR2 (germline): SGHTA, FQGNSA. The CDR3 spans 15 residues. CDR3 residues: CASSLARRQSYGYTF. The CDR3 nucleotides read TGTGCCAGCAGCTTAGCGCGGAGACAGTCCTATGGCTACACCTTC.

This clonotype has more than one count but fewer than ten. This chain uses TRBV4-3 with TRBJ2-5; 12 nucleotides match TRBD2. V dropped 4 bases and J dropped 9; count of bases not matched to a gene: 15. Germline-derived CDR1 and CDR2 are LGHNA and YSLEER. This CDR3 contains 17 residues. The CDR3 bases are TGCGCCAGCAGCCTCTATCTTCCTAGCGGGGGGGCGGTGGCCCAGTACTTC. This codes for CASSLYLPSGGAVAQYF.

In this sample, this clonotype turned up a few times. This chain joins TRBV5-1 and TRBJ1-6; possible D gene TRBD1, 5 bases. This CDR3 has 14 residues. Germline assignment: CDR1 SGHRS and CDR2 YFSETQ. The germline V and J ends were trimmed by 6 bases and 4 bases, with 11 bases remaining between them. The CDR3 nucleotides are TGCGCCAGCACCTCGGGACTGTATAATTCACCCCTCCACTTT. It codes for CASTSGLYNSPLHF. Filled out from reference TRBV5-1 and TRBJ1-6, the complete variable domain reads KAGVTQTPRYLIKTRGQQVTLSCSPISGHRSVSWYQQTPGQGLQFLFEYFSETQRNKGNFPGRFSGRQFSNSRSEMNVSTLELGDSALYLCASTSGLYNSPLHFGNGTRLTVT.

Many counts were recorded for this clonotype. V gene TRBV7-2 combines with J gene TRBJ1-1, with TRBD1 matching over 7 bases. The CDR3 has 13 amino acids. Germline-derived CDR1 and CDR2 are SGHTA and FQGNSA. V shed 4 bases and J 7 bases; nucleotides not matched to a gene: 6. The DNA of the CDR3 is TGTGCCAGCAGCTCCGACAGGGAGGATGAAGCTTTCTTT. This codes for CASSSDREDEAFF.

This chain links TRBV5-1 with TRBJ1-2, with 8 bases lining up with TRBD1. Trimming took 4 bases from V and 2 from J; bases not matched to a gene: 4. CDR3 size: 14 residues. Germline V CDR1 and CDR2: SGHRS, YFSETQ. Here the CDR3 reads CASSPTGANYGYTF. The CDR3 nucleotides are TGCGCCAGCAGCCCGACAGGGGCGAACTATGGCTACACCTTC.

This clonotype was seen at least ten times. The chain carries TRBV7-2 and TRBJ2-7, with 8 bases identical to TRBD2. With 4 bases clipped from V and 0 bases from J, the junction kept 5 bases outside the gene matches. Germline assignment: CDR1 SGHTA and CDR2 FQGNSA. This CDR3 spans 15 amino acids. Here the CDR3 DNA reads TGTGCCAGCAGCTCCCGCGGGGGGCACTCCTACGAGCAGTACGTC. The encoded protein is CASSSRGGHSYEQYV.

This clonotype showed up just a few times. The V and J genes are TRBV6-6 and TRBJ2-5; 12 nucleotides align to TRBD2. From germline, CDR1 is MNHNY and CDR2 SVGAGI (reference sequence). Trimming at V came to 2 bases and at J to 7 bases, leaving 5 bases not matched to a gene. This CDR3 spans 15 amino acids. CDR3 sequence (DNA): TGTGCCAGCAGTTACCCCCAGACTAGCGGGGGGACCCAGTACTTC. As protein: CASSYPQTSGGTQYF.

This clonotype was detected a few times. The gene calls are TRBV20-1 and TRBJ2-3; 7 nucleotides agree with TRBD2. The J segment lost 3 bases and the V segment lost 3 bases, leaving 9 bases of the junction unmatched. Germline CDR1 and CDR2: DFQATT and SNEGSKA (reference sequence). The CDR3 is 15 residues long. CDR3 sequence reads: CSASRGGEGTDTQYF. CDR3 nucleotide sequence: TGCAGTGCTAGCCGGGGTGGGGAGGGGACAGATACGCAGTATTTT.

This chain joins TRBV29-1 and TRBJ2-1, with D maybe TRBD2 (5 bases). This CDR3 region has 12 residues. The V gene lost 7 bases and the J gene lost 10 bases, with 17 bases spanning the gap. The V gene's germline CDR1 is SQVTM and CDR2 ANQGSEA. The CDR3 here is CSGDDRDREQFF. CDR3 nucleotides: TGCAGCGGCGACGACCGGGATCGGGAGCAGTTCTTC.

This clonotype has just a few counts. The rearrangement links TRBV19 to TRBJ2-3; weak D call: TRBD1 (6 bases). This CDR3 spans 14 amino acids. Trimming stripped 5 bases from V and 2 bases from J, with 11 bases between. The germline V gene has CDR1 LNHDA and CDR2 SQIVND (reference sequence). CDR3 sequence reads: CASSPRTATDTQYF. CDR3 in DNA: TGTGCCAGTAGTCCGCGGACAGCCACAGATACGCAGTATTTT.

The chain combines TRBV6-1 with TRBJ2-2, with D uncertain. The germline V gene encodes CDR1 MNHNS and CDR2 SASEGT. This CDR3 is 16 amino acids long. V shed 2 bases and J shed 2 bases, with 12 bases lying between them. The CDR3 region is CASSEHLGYNTGELFF. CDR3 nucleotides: TGTGCCAGCAGTGAACACTTGGGATATAACACCGGGGAGCTGTTTTTT.

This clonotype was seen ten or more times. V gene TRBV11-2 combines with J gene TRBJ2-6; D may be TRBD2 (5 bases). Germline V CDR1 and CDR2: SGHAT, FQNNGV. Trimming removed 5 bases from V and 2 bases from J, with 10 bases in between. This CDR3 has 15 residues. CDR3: CASSPPGTGANVLTF. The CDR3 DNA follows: TGTGCCAGCAGCCCCCCGGGGACTGGGGCCAACGTCCTGACTTTC.

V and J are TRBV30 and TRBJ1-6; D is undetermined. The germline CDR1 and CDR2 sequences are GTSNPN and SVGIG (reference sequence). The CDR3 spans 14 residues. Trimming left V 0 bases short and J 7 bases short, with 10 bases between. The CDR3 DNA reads TGTGCCTGGAGTGTGGCCGGGAAGAATTCACCCCTCCACTTT. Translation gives CAWSVAGKNSPLHF. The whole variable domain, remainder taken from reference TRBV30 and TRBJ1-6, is SQTIHQWPATLVQPVGSPLSLECTVEGTSNPNLYWYRQAAGRGLQLLFYSVGIGQISSEVPQNLSASRPQDRQFILSSKKLLLSDSGFYLCAWSVAGKNSPLHFGNGTRLTVT.

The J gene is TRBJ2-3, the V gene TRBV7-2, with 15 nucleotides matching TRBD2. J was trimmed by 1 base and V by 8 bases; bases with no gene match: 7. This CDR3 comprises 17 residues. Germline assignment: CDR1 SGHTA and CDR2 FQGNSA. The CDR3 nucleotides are TGTGCCAGCCCCGGGACTAGCGGGGGGATAGGCACAGATACGCAGTATTTT. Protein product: CASPGTSGGIGTDTQYF. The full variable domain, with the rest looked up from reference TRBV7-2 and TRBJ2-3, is GAGVSQSPSNKVTEKGKDVELRCDPISGHTALYWYRQSLGQGLEFLIYFQGNSAPDKSGLPSDRFSAERTGGSVSTLTIQRTQQEDSAVYLCASPGTSGGIGTDTQYFGPGTRLTVL.

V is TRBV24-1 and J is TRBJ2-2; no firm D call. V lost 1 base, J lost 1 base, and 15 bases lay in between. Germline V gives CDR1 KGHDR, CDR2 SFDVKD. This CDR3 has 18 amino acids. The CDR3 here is CATSDFGRAFGNTGELFF. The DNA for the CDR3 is TGTGCCACCAGTGATTTCGGAAGAGCCTTCGGGAACACCGGGGAGCTGTTTTTT.

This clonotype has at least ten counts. Here the CDR3 DNA reads TGTGCCAGCAGCTTACTGACACTCGTTTACACAGATACGCAGTATTTT. Translated: CASSLLTLVYTDTQYF. The rearrangement joins TRBV7-9 to TRBJ2-3; the D is unclear. CDR3 size: 16 residues. Germline CDR1 is SEHNR and CDR2 is FQNEAQ (reference sequence). Trimming cost V 2 bases and J 2 bases, with 14 bases left between them.

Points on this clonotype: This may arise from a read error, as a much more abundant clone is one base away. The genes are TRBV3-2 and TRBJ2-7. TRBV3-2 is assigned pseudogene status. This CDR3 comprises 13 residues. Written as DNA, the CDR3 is TGTGCCAGCAGCAAAGACGGAGACTACGAGCAGTACGTC. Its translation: CASSKDGDYEQYV.

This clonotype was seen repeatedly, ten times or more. The CDR3 loop reads CASRYVGGNEQFF. The CDR3 region has the DNA TGTGCCAGCAGATATGTTGGAGGCAATGAGCAGTTCTTC. The chain carries TRBV6-5 and TRBJ2-1, with a weak D call TRBD2 (5 bases). V lost 6 bases and J 6 bases, leaving 12 bases between the germline ends. CDR3 length: 13 residues. CDR1 and CDR2 from the germline V gene are MNHEY and SVGAGI.

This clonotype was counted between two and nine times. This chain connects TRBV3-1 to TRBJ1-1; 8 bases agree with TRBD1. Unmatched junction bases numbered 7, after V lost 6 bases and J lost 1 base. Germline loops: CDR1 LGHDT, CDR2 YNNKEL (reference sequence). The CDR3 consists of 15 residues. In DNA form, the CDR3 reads TGTGCCAGCAGTCTCGGACAGGGCCCGAACACTGAAGCTTTCTTT. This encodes CASSLGQGPNTEAFF. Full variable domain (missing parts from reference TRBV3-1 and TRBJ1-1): DTAVSQTPKYLVTQMGNDKSIKCEQNLGHDTMYWYKQDSKKFLKIMFSYNNKELIINETVPNRFSPKSPDKAHLNLHINSLELGDSAVYFCASSLGQGPNTEAFFGQGTRLTVV.

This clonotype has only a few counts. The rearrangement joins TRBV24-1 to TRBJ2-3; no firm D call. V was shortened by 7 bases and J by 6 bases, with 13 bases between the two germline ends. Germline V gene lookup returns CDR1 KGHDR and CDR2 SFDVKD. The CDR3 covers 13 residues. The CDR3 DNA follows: TGTGCCACCAGGCCCTCGGACGGGGATACGCAGTATTTT. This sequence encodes CATRPSDGDTQYF.

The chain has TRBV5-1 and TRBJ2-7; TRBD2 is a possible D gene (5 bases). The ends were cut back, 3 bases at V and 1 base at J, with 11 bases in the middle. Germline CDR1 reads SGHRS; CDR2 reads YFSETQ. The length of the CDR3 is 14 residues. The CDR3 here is CASSSRTPSYEQYF. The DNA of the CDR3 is TGCGCCAGCAGCTCTCGGACTCCTTCCTACGAGCAGTACTTC.

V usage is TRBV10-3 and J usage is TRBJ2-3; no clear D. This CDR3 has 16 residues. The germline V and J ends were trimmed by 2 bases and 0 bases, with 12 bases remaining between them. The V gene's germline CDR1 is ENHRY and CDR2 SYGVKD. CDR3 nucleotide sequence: TGTGCCATCAGTGAGCCCCTTCCGGATAGCACAGATACGCAGTATTTT. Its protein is CAISEPLPDSTDTQYF.

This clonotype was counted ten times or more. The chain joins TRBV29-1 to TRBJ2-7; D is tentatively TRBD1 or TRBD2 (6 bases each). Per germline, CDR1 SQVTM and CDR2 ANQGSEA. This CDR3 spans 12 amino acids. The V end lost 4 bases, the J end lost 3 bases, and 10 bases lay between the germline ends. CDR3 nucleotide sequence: TGCAGCGTTGGGAGGGGGGACTACGAGCAGTACTTC. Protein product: CSVGRGDYEQYF.

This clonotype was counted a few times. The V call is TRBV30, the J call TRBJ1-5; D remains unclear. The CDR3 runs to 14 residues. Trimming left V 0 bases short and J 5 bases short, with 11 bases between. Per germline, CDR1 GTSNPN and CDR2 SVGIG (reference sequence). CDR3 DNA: TGTGCCTGGAGTGTCGGGCACGGCCATCAGCCCCAGCATTTT. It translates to CAWSVGHGHQPQHF.